One sample yielded the 25 T cell receptor beta chains listed below, sequenced in a study of OX40 agonist ivuxolimab in advanced cancers. Clones were sequenced by immunoSEQ multiplex PCR, and TCRdb holds only the in-frame ones, with some missing. The sample contains under 80,000 clones, around 90% of which appear only once. The sample in question was CD4+ or CD8+ T cells sorted from blood, obtained in a trial of the OX40 agonist ivuxolimab. These receptors all stem from an adult with an advanced solid tumor such as melanoma, head and neck, liver or kidney cancer.

This chain uses TRBV14 with TRBJ2-2; D gene ambiguous. Per the germline V gene, CDR1 is SGHDN and CDR2 is FVKESK. Trimming removed 1 base at V and 8 bases at J, with 8 bases between. This CDR3 contains 13 residues. CDR3 region: CASSQVSGGELFF. DNA of the CDR3: TGTGCCAGCAGCCAAGTATCCGGTGGGGAGCTGTTTTTT.

V is TRBV7-2 and J is TRBJ1-4, with TRBD1 identical over 7 bases. V was pared by 0 bases and J by 8 bases, with 3 bases of the junction left unmatched. CDR3 length: 14 residues. CDR1 and CDR2 from the germline V gene are SGHTA and FQGNSA. This chain's CDR3 is CASSLAGGPEKLFF. DNA for the CDR3: TGTGCCAGCAGCTTAGCAGGGGGCCCGGAAAAACTGTTTTTT.

The gene calls are TRBV7-2 and TRBJ1-1; TRBD1 might be the D (6 bases). CDR3 size: 12 residues. The germline V gene has CDR1 SGHTA and CDR2 FQGNSA. The V end lost 8 bases, the J end lost 6 bases, and 13 bases lay between the germline ends. The CDR3 is CASEDRSPEAFF. DNA for the CDR3: TGTGCCAGCGAGGACAGATCCCCTGAAGCTTTCTTT.

This chain links TRBV28 with TRBJ2-7; D is unclear. CDR3 size: 12 residues. V was trimmed by 6 bases and J by 9 bases, leaving 15 bases between them. Per the germline V gene, CDR1 is MDHEN and CDR2 is SYDVKM. Here the CDR3 reads CASSPRQTGQYF. CDR3 nucleotide sequence: TGTGCCAGCAGCCCGAGACAAACGGGGCAGTACTTC.

The chain couples TRBV25-1 to TRBJ1-2, with no clear D. Between the trimmed V and J ends, which lost 2 bases and 7 bases, there was a span of 17 bases. The CDR3 is made up of 15 amino acids. Germline assignment: CDR1 MGHDK and CDR2 SYGVNS. In DNA, the CDR3 is TGTGCCAGCAGTGAACCAGGTGCTCACCTCTTTGGCTACACCTTC. This translates into CASSEPGAHLFGYTF.

The chain joins TRBV10-2 to TRBJ2-7; no reliable D call. CDR3 length equals 11 residues. The germline gives CDR1 WSHSY, CDR2 SAAADI. Trimming cost V 6 bases and J 2 bases, with 5 bases left between them. The CDR3 DNA reads as TGCGCCAGCAGAGGACCCTACGAGCAGTACTTC. Encoded protein: CASRGPYEQYF.

This clone was counted once. V is TRBV6-5 and J is TRBJ2-2, with 9 bases that match TRBD1. The CDR3 spans 14 residues. The trim removed 7 bases at V and 3 bases at J, leaving 3 bases unmatched. CDR1 is MNHEY and CDR2 is SVGAGI in the germline V gene. This CDR3 is CASTGDRDTGELFF. CDR3 nucleotide sequence: TGTGCCAGCACCGGGGACAGGGACACCGGGGAGCTGTTTTTT.

The chain has TRBV7-2 and TRBJ1-2; 7 bases are a match to TRBD1. This CDR3 comprises 16 residues. Germline V gene lookup returns CDR1 SGHTA and CDR2 FQGNSA. With V trimmed by 5 bases and J by 5 bases, 14 bases remained unmatched. This chain's CDR3 is CASSPAGQVLWYGYTF. DNA of the CDR3: TGTGCCAGCAGCCCAGCAGGACAGGTACTATGGTATGGCTACACCTTC.

This clone was counted a few times. This rearrangement joins TRBV5-6 to TRBJ2-2; no clear D. Per the germline V gene, CDR1 is SGHDT and CDR2 is YYEEEE. Trimming shortened V by 4 bases and J by 3 bases, and 7 bases separated the two germline ends. There are 13 residues in the CDR3. Here the CDR3 DNA reads TGTGCCAGCAGCAGGGTGGACACCGGGGAGCTGTTTTTT. It yields the protein CASSRVDTGELFF.

The chain couples TRBV7-3 to TRBJ2-5; 7 positions agree with TRBD2. The CDR3 runs to 14 residues. The junction had 8 bases not matched to a gene; V was cut back by 5 bases and J by 5 bases. Germline V gives CDR1 SGHTA, CDR2 FQGTGA. CDR3 DNA: TGTGCCAGCAGCCCTCGGGGGGACGGGGAGACCCAGTACTTC. It specifies CASSPRGDGETQYF.

Regarding this clone: Additional DNA sequences in this sample encode the identical CDR3. V is TRBV2 and J is TRBJ2-7; 7 bases agree with TRBD1. In germline, CDR1 is SNHLY, CDR2 FYNNEI. The CDR3 runs to 13 residues. The V gene end was trimmed by 6 bases and the J gene end by 6 bases; junction bases not matched to a gene: 8. In DNA form, the CDR3 reads TGTGCCAGCAGCTTTGACAGGGAAGGCGAGCAGTACTTC. As protein: CASSFDREGEQYF.

This chain connects TRBV5-1 to TRBJ2-7; D possibly corresponds to TRBD2 (5 bases). This CDR3 contains 13 residues. The germline V gene has CDR1 SGHRS and CDR2 YFSETQ. V lost 0 bases to trimming and J lost 9 bases, with 13 bases between them. The CDR3 DNA reads as TGCGCCAGCAGCTTGGACCGGGATTCGGCGCAGTACTTC. This gives the protein CASSLDRDSAQYF.

This clone was observed a few times. The chain carries TRBV2 and TRBJ2-7, with 9 bases that match TRBD2. CDR3 length equals 13 residues. CDR1 and CDR2 from the germline V gene are SNHLY and FYNNEI. J was trimmed by 4 bases and V by 8 bases; bases with no gene match: 6. This CDR3 is CASRDSGSYEQYF. The CDR3 nucleotides are TGTGCCAGCCGGGATAGCGGGAGTTACGAGCAGTACTTC. The whole variable domain, filled in from reference TRBV2 and TRBJ2-7, reads EPEVTQTPSHQVTQMGQEVILRCVPISNHLYFYWYRQILGQKVEFLVSFYNNEISEKSEIFDDQFSVERPDGSNFTLKIRSTKLEDSAMYFCASRDSGSYEQYFGPGTRLTVT.

The chain uses TRBV4-2 and TRBJ2-2; a weak D match, TRBD2 (5 bases). Trimming pared 5 bases from V and 9 bases from J, leaving 16 bases between. The germline gives CDR1 LGHNA, CDR2 YNFKEQ. CDR3 length: 14 amino acids. As DNA, the CDR3 is TGTGCCAGCAGCTTGGATGCGGAGGTCAGGGAGCTGTTTTTT. Amino acids: CASSLDAEVRELFF.

The genes are TRBV10-3 and TRBJ2-3; a weak D match, TRBD2 (6 bases). Looked up from germline, CDR1 is ENHRY and CDR2 is SYGVKD. CDR3 length equals 14 residues. The V and J ends lost 4 bases and 1 base respectively, with 9 bases between them. CDR3 loop: CAISAGAGTDTQYF. The CDR3 DNA sequence: TGTGCCATCAGTGCGGGAGCGGGCACAGATACGCAGTATTTT.

The chain combines TRBV28 with TRBJ1-3; TRBD1 might be the D (6 bases). Germline CDR1 MDHEN, CDR2 SYDVKM. Deletions cut 4 bases from V and 2 bases from J, with 12 bases between. The CDR3 sequence is 15 residues long. The CDR3 nucleotides are TGTGCCAGCAGTTCTACAGGGACAACTGGAAACACCATATATTTT. This translates into CASSSTGTTGNTIYF.

This chain uses TRBV9 with TRBJ2-5; tentative D call: TRBD1 (6 bases). The end of the DNA aligns better with TRBJ2-7, so the J call may be wrong. The germline V gene has CDR1 SGDLS and CDR2 YYNGEE. This CDR3 region has 14 residues. This CDR3 reads CASSVAGGGDEQYF. In DNA, the CDR3 is TGTGCCAGCAGCGTAGCTGGGGGCGGCGACGAGCAGTACTTC.

The rearrangement uses TRBV19 and TRBJ1-1; no firm D call. V gave up 5 bases and J gave up 1 base, with 8 bases separating them. CDR1 is LNHDA, CDR2 SQIVND, per germline (reference sequence). The CDR3 runs to 13 residues. Written as DNA, the CDR3 is TGTGCCAGTAGTTTGACCGGGAACACTGAAGCTTTCTTT. It specifies CASSLTGNTEAFF.

This chain joins TRBV28 and TRBJ2-1; tentatively, D is TRBD1 (6 bases). V was clipped by 6 bases and J by 6 bases, with 9 bases between them. This CDR3 has 12 residues. Germline V gene lookup returns CDR1 MDHEN and CDR2 SYDVKM. CDR3 DNA: TGTGCCAGCAGCATCAGGGGCAATGAGCAGTTCTTC. As protein: CASSIRGNEQFF.

The chain combines TRBV7-2 with TRBJ2-2, with 7 nucleotides matching TRBD2. Germline V lookup: CDR1 SGHTA, CDR2 FQGNSA. CDR3 length: 16 residues. Trimming cost V 3 bases and J 12 bases; bases outside gene matches: 16. The CDR3 loop is CASSFPMTSRPAQLFF. For the CDR3, the DNA is TGTGCCAGCAGCTTCCCCATGACTAGCCGGCCCGCCCAGCTGTTTTTT.

The rearrangement joins TRBV4-1 to TRBJ2-7; no clear D gene. Trimming pared 0 bases from V and 8 bases from J, leaving 17 bases between. The CDR3 is made up of 15 amino acids. CDR1 is MGHRA and CDR2 is YSYEKL in the germline V gene. The CDR3 sequence: CASSQDSRDLVKQYF. In DNA, the CDR3 is TGCGCCAGCAGCCAAGATTCACGAGACCTAGTCAAGCAGTACTTC.

V gene TRBV14 combines with J gene TRBJ2-3; D is possibly TRBD1 (5 bases). The V gene's germline CDR1 is SGHDN and CDR2 FVKESK. The ends were cut back, 4 bases at V and 1 base at J, with 9 bases in the middle. The CDR3 runs to 14 residues. The CDR3 here is CASSRGRGTDTQYF. In DNA, the CDR3 is TGTGCCAGCAGCCGGGGCAGAGGCACAGATACGCAGTATTTT.

V usage is TRBV27 and J usage is TRBJ2-1; TRBD1 matches 8 bases. V lost 7 bases to trimming and J lost 1 base; unmatched junction nucleotides: 6. The germline V gene encodes CDR1 MNHEY and CDR2 SMNVEV (reference sequence). The CDR3 runs 15 residues. The DNA for the CDR3 is TGTGCCAGCACCCCGGACAGGGATTCCTACAATGAGCAGTTCTTC. Translating it yields CASTPDRDSYNEQFF.

The genes are TRBV4-1 and TRBJ2-1; perhaps TRBD2 as D (6 bases). CDR3 length equals 16 residues. V was clipped by 1 base and J by 7 bases, with 17 bases between them. Per the germline V gene, CDR1 is MGHRA and CDR2 is YSYEKL. As DNA, the CDR3 is TGCGCCAGCAGCCAAGGGGGACCTCTAGCGTTAAATGAGCAGTTCTTC. Translated, it gives CASSQGGPLALNEQFF.

The chain joins TRBV5-5 to TRBJ2-5; 7 bases match TRBD1. Germline V CDR1 and CDR2: SGHKS, YYEKEE (reference sequence). This CDR3 is built from 14 residues. V was clipped by 5 bases and J by 0 bases; unmatched bases: 4. For the CDR3, the DNA is TGTGCCAGCAGGTCGACAGGGAACCAAGAGACCCAGTACTTC. Its protein is CASRSTGNQETQYF.